The 27 T cell receptor beta chains below were found in one sample sequenced in a study of cytomegalovirus exposure and HLA in healthy donors. PCR primers comprised 60 Vbeta and 13 Jbeta primers. Measured with immunoSEQ multiplex PCR; TCRdb has only the in-frame clones, and not every one. Among nearly 110,000 clones listed, 71% were seen once. Input material: PBMCs. These TCRs come from a female donor in good health and CMV-seronegative.

This chain joins TRBV7-9 and TRBJ1-4, with 7 bases aligning to TRBD1. Losses at the gene ends were 4 bases for V and 8 bases for J; bases not matched to a gene: 10. This CDR3 comprises 15 residues. Looked up from germline, CDR1 is SEHNR and CDR2 is FQNEAQ (reference sequence). CDR3 amino acids: CASSSRDSSGEKLFF. The CDR3 nucleotides are TGTGCCAGCAGCTCACGGGACAGCTCGGGGGAAAAACTGTTTTTT.

V is TRBV27 and J is TRBJ1-2; D call uncertain. Germline V gene sequence: CDR1 MNHEY, CDR2 SMNVEV (reference sequence). V lost 5 bases and J lost 7, with 26 bases in between. This CDR3 is built from 17 residues. In DNA form, the CDR3 reads TGTGCCAGCAGTAACGCGGCCGATCGACTCTCCCGGGGTGGCTACACCTTC. Its translation is CASSNAADRLSRGGYTF.

A few counts support this clone. The CDR3 sequence: CASSPGDRIINYGYTF. The DNA of the CDR3 is TGTGCCAGCAGCCCAGGGGACCGAATCATTAACTATGGCTACACCTTC. The chain recombines TRBV7-2 with TRBJ1-2; TRBD1 is a possible D gene (6 bases). CDR3 size: 16 residues. The germline V and J ends were trimmed by 5 bases and 1 base, with 17 bases remaining between them. Germline V gene sequence: CDR1 SGHTA, CDR2 FQGNSA.

The V and J genes are TRBV5-6 and TRBJ2-3; 7 bases are a match to TRBD2. CDR1 and CDR2 (germline): SGHDT, YYEEEE. This CDR3 region has 16 residues. Trimming took 1 base from V and 0 from J; bases not matched to a gene: 5. CDR3 nucleotide sequence: TGTGCCAGCAGCTTGCGGCTAGCGGCAAGCACAGATACGCAGTATTTT. It encodes CASSLRLAASTDTQYF.

This chain connects TRBV20-1 to TRBJ1-3; 7 bases map to TRBD1. The CDR3 spans 11 residues. The germline CDR1 and CDR2 sequences are DFQATT and SNEGSKA (reference sequence). Germline trimming cut 8 bases from V and 9 bases from J; bases unmatched to any gene: 7. CDR3 amino acids: CSTRTGATIYF. The CDR3 coding sequence is TGCAGTACGCGGACAGGCGCCACCATATATTTT.

The chain uses TRBV11-2 and TRBJ2-1, with D tentatively TRBD2 (5 bases). Trimming left V 0 bases short and J 7 bases short, with 10 bases between. Looked up from germline, CDR1 is SGHAT and CDR2 is FQNNGV. This CDR3 is built from 14 residues. DNA of the CDR3: TGTGCCAGCAGCTTAGAGAGGGTCGGGAATGAGCAGTTCTTC. Amino acid sequence: CASSLERVGNEQFF.

The chain has TRBV2 and TRBJ2-3; TRBD2 agrees at 11 bases. The V gene end was trimmed by 10 bases and the J gene end by 5 bases; junction bases not matched to a gene: 8. The CDR3 sequence is 14 residues long. CDR1 is SNHLY, CDR2 FYNNEI, per germline. Here the CDR3 reads CATVTSGKGDTQYF. DNA of the CDR3: TGTGCCACTGTGACTAGCGGGAAGGGAGATACGCAGTATTTT.

This clone has only a few counts. V usage is TRBV5-1 and J usage is TRBJ2-3; TRBD2 agrees at 12 bases. The germline V gene encodes CDR1 SGHRS and CDR2 YFSETQ. CDR3 length: 16 residues. V lost 4 bases to trimming and J lost 6 bases; unmatched junction nucleotides: 9. CDR3 sequence: CASSPLLAGGPDTQYF. CDR3 coding DNA: TGCGCCAGCAGCCCCCTTCTAGCGGGAGGGCCGGATACGCAGTATTTT.

The chain is built from TRBV19 and TRBJ2-1; 7 bases line up with TRBD2. The germline CDR1 and CDR2 sequences are LNHDA and SQIVND (reference sequence). The V and J ends lost 5 bases and 0 bases, in that order; junction bases with no gene match: 4. The CDR3 contains 15 residues. In DNA, the CDR3 is TGTGCCAGTAGTTCTAGCGGAAGCTCCTACAATGAGCAGTTCTTC. It yields the protein CASSSSGSSYNEQFF.

This chain links TRBV9 with TRBJ2-7, with 7 bases fitting TRBD2. J lost 5 bases, V lost 1 base, and 9 bases had no gene match. There are 15 residues in the CDR3. Germline V lookup: CDR1 SGDLS, CDR2 YYNGEE. For the CDR3, the DNA is TGTGCCAGCAGCGTAATGGGGGAGGGCCACAACGAGCAGTACTTC. Translating gives CASSVMGEGHNEQYF.

This sequence joins TRBV30 and TRBJ2-5; no definite D call. V was trimmed by 0 bases and J by 2 bases, leaving 7 bases between them. Germline loops: CDR1 GTSNPN, CDR2 SVGIG (reference sequence). CDR3 length: 13 residues. The CDR3 protein is CAWSVRFQETQYF. The DNA for the CDR3 is TGTGCCTGGAGTGTACGGTTTCAAGAGACCCAGTACTTC.

This CDR3 reads CASSQELTSGGSSYNEQFF. CDR3 DNA: TGCGCCAGCAGCCAAGAACTCACTAGCGGGGGGAGCTCCTACAATGAGCAGTTCTTC. The rearrangement joins TRBV4-3 to TRBJ2-1; 12 positions match TRBD2. Trimming at V came to 0 bases and at J to 0 bases, leaving 6 bases not matched to a gene. The CDR3 loop spans 19 amino acids. CDR1 LGHNA and CDR2 YSLEER come from the germline V gene.

The V and J genes are TRBV28 and TRBJ1-6, with 8 nucleotides matching TRBD1. The CDR3 runs to 14 residues. The germline V gene has CDR1 MDHEN and CDR2 SYDVKM. Trimming took 4 bases from V and 9 from J; bases not matched to a gene: 5. DNA for the CDR3: TGTGCCAGCAGTTCGACAGGGGAACGTTCACCCCTCCACTTT. Translation: CASSSTGERSPLHF.

This clone showed up just a few times. J is TRBJ2-6 and V is TRBV2, with 10 bases identical to TRBD2. Per germline, CDR1 SNHLY and CDR2 FYNNEI. CDR3 length: 17 amino acids. The trim removed 4 bases at V and 1 base at J, leaving 4 bases unmatched. The CDR3 loop is CASSGLAGLSGANVLTF. CDR3 coding DNA: TGTGCCAGCAGTGGACTAGCGGGTCTATCTGGGGCCAACGTCCTGACTTTC.

Points on this clone: Germline is not matched at one junction end, which may reflect a read error. The gene calls are TRBV6-5 and TRBJ1-1; no reliable D call. The CDR3 extends over 14 amino acids. The germline V gene has CDR1 MNHEY and CDR2 SVGAGI. The CDR3 DNA reads as TGTGCCAGCAGTGAGGCCCGAAGGAAAGCTCCCCTTCACTTT. As protein: CASSEARRKAPLHF.

The chain joins TRBV6-6 to TRBJ2-7; tentative D call: TRBD2 (5 bases). Per germline, CDR1 MNHNY and CDR2 SVGAGI (reference sequence). Trimming removed 4 bases at V and 2 bases at J, with 15 bases between. This CDR3 has 15 residues. In DNA form, the CDR3 reads TGTGCCAGCAGTTCTACGGGTAGCGTTACCTACGAGCAGTACTTC. Translating gives CASSSTGSVTYEQYF.

This clone was seen a single time. The V gene is TRBV7-3, the J gene TRBJ2-3; maybe TRBD1 (6 bases). This CDR3 comprises 15 residues. The ends were cut back, 0 bases at V and 3 bases at J, with 10 bases in the middle. Germline V lookup: CDR1 SGHTA, CDR2 FQGTGA. The CDR3 reads CASSLTPGQTDTQYF. CDR3 bases: TGTGCCAGCAGCTTAACCCCCGGACAGACAGATACGCAGTATTTT.

V usage is TRBV18 and J usage is TRBJ2-1, with 10 nucleotides matching TRBD2. Germline values: CDR1 KGHSH, CDR2 LQKENI. The CDR3 length is 17 residues. The J segment lost 2 bases and the V segment lost 0 bases, leaving 4 bases of the junction unmatched. The CDR3 reads CASSPPRLAGTYNEQFF. In DNA form, the CDR3 reads TGTGCCAGCTCACCACCCCGACTAGCGGGTACCTACAATGAGCAGTTCTTC.

The J gene is TRBJ2-3, the V gene TRBV7-9; 11 bases align to TRBD2. The CDR3 totals 16 residues. Germline V gives CDR1 SEHNR, CDR2 FQNEAQ (reference sequence). J gave up 8 bases and V 3 bases, and 10 bases lay outside the gene matches. CDR3 bases: TGTGCCAGCAGCTTTGTTCCGACTAGCGGGATTGGTACGCAGTATTTT. This encodes CASSFVPTSGIGTQYF. The full variable domain, rest sourced from reference TRBV7-9 and TRBJ2-3, is DTGVSQNPRHKITKRGQNVTFRCDPISEHNRLYWYRQTLGQGPEFLTYFQNEAQLEKSRLLSDRFSAERPKGSFSTLEIQRTEQGDSAMYLCASSFVPTSGIGTQYFGPGTRLTVL.

The chain couples TRBV29-1 to TRBJ2-2, with D possibly TRBD2 on 5 matching bases. This CDR3 is built from 14 residues. With 6 bases removed from V and 1 base from J, the gap between germline ends came to 12 bases. The germline V gene encodes CDR1 SQVTM and CDR2 ANQGSEA. CDR3 DNA: TGCAGCGTCCGGACTGGCGGGAACACCGGGGAGCTGTTTTTT. This codes for CSVRTGGNTGELFF.

The rearrangement joins TRBV15 to TRBJ1-3; D is undetermined. V gave up 7 bases and J gave up 4 bases, with 8 bases separating them. This CDR3 contains 12 residues. Germline V gene lookup returns CDR1 LNHNV and CDR2 YYDKDF (reference sequence). Here the CDR3 reads CATNDLGNTIYF. DNA of the CDR3: TGTGCCACCAATGATCTAGGAAACACCATATATTTT.

The chain is built from TRBV10-1 and TRBJ2-3, with no clear D. Germline V gene lookup returns CDR1 WNHNN and CDR2 SYGVQD (reference sequence). The germline V and J ends were trimmed by 3 bases and 0 bases, with 7 bases remaining between them. CDR3 length: 14 residues. The CDR3 bases are TGCGCCAGCAGTGATTACTCCAGCACAGATACGCAGTATTTT. Translating it yields CASSDYSSTDTQYF.

V is TRBV2 and J is TRBJ2-1, with 13 bases matching TRBD2. This CDR3 comprises 17 residues. V was pared by 0 bases and J by 12 bases, with 11 bases of the junction left unmatched. Germline-derived CDR1 and CDR2 are SNHLY and FYNNEI. The CDR3: CASSEATRTSGGSGQFF. DNA of the CDR3: TGTGCCAGCAGTGAAGCGACACGGACTAGCGGGGGCTCGGGGCAGTTCTTC.

The J gene is TRBJ2-7, the V gene TRBV2, with D possibly being TRBD1 (5 bases). The CDR3 is made up of 12 amino acids. V was shortened by 6 bases and J by 3 bases, with 9 bases between the two germline ends. Per germline, CDR1 SNHLY and CDR2 FYNNEI. The CDR3 bases are TGTGCCAGCAGCCTACAGGTCTACGAGCAGTACTTC. This translates into CASSLQVYEQYF. Filled out from reference TRBV2 and TRBJ2-7, the complete variable domain reads EPEVTQTPSHQVTQMGQEVILRCVPISNHLYFYWYRQILGQKVEFLVSFYNNEISEKSEIFDDQFSVERPDGSNFTLKIRSTKLEDSAMYFCASSLQVYEQYFGPGTRLTVT.

The chain employs TRBV21-1 and TRBJ2-7; the table's TRBD2 call for D was not verified on the DNA. TRBV21-1 is termed a pseudogene. The CDR3 is 16 amino acids. This chain's CDR3 is CASSRSTSGIGYEQYF. In DNA, the CDR3 is TGTGCCAGCAGCCGCTCAACTAGCGGGATCGGTTACGAGCAGTACTTC.

The V gene is TRBV5-1, the J gene TRBJ2-7; perhaps TRBD1 as D (6 bases). Trimming removed 3 bases from V and 7 bases from J, with 20 bases in between. Germline CDR1 SGHRS, CDR2 YFSETQ. This CDR3 has 15 amino acids. CDR3 DNA: TGCGCCAGCAGCTGGGAGACAGGTTACGAGGGGGAGCAGTACTTC. Translating it yields CASSWETGYEGEQYF.

This chain links TRBV30 with TRBJ2-1; 9 positions agree with TRBD2. V shed 4 bases, J shed 2 bases, and the junction held 3 bases outside the gene matches. CDR3 length equals 14 residues. Germline loops: CDR1 GTSNPN, CDR2 SVGIG (reference sequence). The CDR3, as DNA: TGTGCCTGGAATAGCGGGAGTACCTACAATGAGCAGTTCTTC. Protein: CAWNSGSTYNEQFF.